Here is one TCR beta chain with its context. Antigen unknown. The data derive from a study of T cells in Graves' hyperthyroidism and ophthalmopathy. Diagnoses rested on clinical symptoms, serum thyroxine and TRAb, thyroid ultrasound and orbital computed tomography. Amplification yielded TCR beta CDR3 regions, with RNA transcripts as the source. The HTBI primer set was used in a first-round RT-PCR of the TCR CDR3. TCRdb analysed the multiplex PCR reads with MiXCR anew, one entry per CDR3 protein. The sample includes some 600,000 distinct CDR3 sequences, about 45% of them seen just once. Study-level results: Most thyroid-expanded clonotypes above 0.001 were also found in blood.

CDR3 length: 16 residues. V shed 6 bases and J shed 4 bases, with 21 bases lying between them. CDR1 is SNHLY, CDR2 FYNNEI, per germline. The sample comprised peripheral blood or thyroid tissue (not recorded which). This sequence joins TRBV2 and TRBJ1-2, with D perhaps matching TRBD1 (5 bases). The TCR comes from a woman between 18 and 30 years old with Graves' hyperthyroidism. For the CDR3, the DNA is TGTGCCAGCAGCCTGACCCCGCAGGGTACACCCTATGGCTACACCTTC. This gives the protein CASSLTPQGTPYGYTF.